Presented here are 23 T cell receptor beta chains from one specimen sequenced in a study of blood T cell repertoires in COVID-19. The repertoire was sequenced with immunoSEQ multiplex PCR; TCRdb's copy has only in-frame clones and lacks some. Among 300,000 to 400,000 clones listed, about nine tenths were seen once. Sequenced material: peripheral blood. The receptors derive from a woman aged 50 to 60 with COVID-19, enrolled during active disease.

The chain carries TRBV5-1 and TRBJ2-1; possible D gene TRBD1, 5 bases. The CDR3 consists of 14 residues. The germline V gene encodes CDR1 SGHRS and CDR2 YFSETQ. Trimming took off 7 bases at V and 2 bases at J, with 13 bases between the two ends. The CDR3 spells CASFGLDTYNEQFF. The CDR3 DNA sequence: TGCGCCAGCTTCGGTTTGGACACCTACAATGAGCAGTTCTTC.

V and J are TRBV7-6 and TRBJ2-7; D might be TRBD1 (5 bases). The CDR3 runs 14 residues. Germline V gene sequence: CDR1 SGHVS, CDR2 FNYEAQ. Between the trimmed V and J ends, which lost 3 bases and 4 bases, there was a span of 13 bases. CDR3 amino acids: CASSFGQGKYEQYF. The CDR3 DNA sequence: TGTGCCAGCAGCTTTGGCCAGGGAAAGTACGAGCAGTACTTC.

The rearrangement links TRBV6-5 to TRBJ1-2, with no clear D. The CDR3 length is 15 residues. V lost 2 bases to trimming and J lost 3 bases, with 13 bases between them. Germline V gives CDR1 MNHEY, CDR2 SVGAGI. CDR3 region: CASSYIGSLDYGYTF. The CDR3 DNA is TGTGCCAGCAGTTACATTGGGAGTTTGGACTATGGCTACACCTTC.

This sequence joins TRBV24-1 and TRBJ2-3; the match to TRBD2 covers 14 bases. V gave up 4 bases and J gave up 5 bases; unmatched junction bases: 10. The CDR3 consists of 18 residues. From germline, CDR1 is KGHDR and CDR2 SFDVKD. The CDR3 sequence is CATSDPRGLAGGRDTQYF. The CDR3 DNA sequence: TGTGCCACCAGTGACCCAAGAGGACTAGCGGGAGGTAGAGATACGCAGTATTTT.

The CDR3 spells CASSLGDRRHGDYGYTF. CDR3 DNA sequence: TGTGCCAGCAGCTTGGGGGACAGGAGGCACGGCGACTATGGCTACACCTTC. The rearrangement uses TRBV5-6 and TRBJ1-2, with 8 bases fitting TRBD1. Losses at the gene ends were 0 bases for V and 3 bases for J; bases not matched to a gene: 10. Per germline, CDR1 SGHDT and CDR2 YYEEEE. The CDR3 extends over 17 amino acids.

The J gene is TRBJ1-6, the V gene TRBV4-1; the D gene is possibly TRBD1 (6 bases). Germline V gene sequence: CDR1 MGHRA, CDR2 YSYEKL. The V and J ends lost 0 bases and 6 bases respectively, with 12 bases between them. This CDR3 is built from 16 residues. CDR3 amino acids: CASSQDWGTSNSPLHF. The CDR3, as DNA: TGCGCCAGCAGCCAAGATTGGGGGACATCTAATTCACCCCTCCACTTT.

CDR3 residues: CASSSTALYNEQFF. The CDR3 bases are TGTGCCAGCAGTTCCACTGCCCTCTACAATGAGCAGTTCTTC. J is TRBJ2-1 and V is TRBV2; no reliable D call. V was clipped by 5 bases and J by 3 bases, with 11 bases between them. The CDR3 runs to 14 residues. The germline V gene has CDR1 SNHLY and CDR2 FYNNEI.

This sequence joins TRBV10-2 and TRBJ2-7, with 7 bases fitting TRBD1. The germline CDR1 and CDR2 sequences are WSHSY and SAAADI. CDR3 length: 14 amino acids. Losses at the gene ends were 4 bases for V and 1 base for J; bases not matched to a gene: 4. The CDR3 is CASSVDRVSYEQYF. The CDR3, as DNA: TGCGCCAGCAGTGTCGACAGGGTGTCCTACGAGCAGTACTTC.

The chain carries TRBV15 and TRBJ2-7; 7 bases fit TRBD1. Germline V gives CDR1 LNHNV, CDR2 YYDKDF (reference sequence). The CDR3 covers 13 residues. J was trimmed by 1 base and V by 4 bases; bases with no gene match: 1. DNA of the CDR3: TGTGCCACCAGCACAGGGGGTTCCTACGAGCAGTACTTC. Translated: CATSTGGSYEQYF. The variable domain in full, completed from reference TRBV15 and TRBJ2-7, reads DAMVIQNPRYQVTQFGKPVTLSCSQTLNHNVMYWYQQKSSQAPKLLFHYYDKDFNNEADTPDNFQSRRPNTSFCFLDIRSPGLGDTAMYLCATSTGGSYEQYFGPGTRLTVT.

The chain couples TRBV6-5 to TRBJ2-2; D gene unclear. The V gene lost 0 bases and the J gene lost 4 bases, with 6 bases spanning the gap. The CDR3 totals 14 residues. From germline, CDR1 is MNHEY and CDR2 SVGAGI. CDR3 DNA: TGTGCCAGCAGTTACTCAGGCGGCACCGGGGAGCTGTTTTTT. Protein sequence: CASSYSGGTGELFF.

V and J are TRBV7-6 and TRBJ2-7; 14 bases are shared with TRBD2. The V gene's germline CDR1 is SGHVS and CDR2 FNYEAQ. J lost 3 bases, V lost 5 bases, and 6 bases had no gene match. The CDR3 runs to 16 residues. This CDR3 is CASSLGTSGSHYEQYF. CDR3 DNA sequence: TGTGCCAGCAGCCTCGGGACTAGCGGGAGTCACTACGAGCAGTACTTC.

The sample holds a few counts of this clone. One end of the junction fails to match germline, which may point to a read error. CDR3 sequence: CASILNSLNEAFF. The CDR3 DNA is TGTGCCAGCATCTTAAACAGCCTTAATGAAGCTTTCTTT. The rearrangement uses TRBV7-9 and TRBJ1-1; D uncertain. There are 13 residues in the CDR3. Germline CDR1 is SEHNR and CDR2 is FQNEAQ (reference sequence).

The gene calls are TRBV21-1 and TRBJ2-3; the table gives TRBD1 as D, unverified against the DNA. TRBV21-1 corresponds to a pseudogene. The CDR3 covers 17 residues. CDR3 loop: CASSKIDRASQCDTQYF. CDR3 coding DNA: TGTGCCAGCAGCAAAATAGACAGGGCGTCGCAGTGTGATACGCAGTATTTT.

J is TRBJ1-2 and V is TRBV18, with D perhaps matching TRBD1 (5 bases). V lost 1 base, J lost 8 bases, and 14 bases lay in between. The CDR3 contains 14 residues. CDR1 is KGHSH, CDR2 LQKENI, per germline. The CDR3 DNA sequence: TGTGCCAGCTCACCACAGGGGCTTCCTTCCGGCTACACCTTC. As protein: CASSPQGLPSGYTF.

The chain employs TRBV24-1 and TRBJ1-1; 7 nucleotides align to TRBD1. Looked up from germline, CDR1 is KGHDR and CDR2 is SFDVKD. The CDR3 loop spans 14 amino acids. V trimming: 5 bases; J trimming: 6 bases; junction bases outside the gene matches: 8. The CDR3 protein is CATSVSGQISEAFF. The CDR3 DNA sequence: TGTGCCACCAGTGTCTCGGGACAGATCTCTGAAGCTTTCTTT.

Written as DNA, the CDR3 is TGTGCCAGCAGCTTAGGCAGGGCCTACTACGAGCAGTACTTC. Its protein product is CASSLGRAYYEQYF. The rearrangement joins TRBV11-3 to TRBJ2-7; tentative D call: TRBD1 (5 bases). CDR1 SGHNT and CDR2 YENEEA come from the germline V gene. V was cut by 1 base and J by 3 bases, with 10 bases left in between. The CDR3 extends over 14 amino acids.

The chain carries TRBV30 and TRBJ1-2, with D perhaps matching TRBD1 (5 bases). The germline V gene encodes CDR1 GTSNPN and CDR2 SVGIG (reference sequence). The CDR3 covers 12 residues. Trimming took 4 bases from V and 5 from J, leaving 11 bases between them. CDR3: CAWTREPYGYTF. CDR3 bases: TGTGCCTGGACCAGGGAACCGTATGGCTACACCTTC.

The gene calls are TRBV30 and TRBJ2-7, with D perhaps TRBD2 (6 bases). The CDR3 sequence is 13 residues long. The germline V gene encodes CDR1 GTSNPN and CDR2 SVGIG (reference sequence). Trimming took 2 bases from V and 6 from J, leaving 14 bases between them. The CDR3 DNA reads TGTGCCTGGAGTAAGGGGAACGGGGGCGAGCAGTACTTC. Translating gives CAWSKGNGGEQYF.

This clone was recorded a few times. The CDR3 bases are TGTGCCAGCACGCGCTTTAGGGAGTTCAATGAGCAGTTCTTC. It is translated as CASTRFREFNEQFF. The chain has TRBV5-4 and TRBJ2-1; TRBD2 might be the D (5 bases). The CDR3 is 14 residues long. Germline CDR1 reads SGHNT; CDR2 reads YYREEE (reference sequence). Trimming stripped 6 bases from V and 6 bases from J, with 16 bases between.

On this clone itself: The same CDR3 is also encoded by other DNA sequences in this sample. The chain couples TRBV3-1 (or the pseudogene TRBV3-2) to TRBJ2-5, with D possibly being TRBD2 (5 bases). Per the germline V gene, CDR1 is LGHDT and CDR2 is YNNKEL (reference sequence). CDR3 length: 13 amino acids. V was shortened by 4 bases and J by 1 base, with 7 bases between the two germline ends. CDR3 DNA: TGTGCCAGCAGCCTCGGGGTCCAAGAGACCCAGTACTTC. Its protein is CASSLGVQETQYF.

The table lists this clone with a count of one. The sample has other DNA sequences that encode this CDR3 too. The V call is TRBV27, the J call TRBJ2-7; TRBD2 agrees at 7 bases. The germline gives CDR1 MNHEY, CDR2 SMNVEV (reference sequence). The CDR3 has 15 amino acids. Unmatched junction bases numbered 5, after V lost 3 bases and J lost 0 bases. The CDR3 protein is CASSLGSGLSYEQYF. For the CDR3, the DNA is TGTGCCAGCAGTTTGGGTAGCGGGCTCTCCTACGAGCAGTACTTC.

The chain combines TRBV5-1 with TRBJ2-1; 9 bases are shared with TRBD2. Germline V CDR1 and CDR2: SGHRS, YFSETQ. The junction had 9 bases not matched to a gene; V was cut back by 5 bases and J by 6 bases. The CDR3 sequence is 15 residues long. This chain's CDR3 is CASRSYAGGPNEQFF. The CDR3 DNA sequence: TGCGCCAGCAGGAGCTATGCGGGAGGGCCCAATGAGCAGTTCTTC.

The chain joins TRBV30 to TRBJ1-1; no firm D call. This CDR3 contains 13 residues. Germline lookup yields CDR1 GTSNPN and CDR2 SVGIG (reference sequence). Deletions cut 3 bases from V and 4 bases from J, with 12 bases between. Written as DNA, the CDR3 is TGTGCCTGGAGGGCCAGTGCTCTCACTGAAGCTTTCTTT. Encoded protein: CAWRASALTEAFF.